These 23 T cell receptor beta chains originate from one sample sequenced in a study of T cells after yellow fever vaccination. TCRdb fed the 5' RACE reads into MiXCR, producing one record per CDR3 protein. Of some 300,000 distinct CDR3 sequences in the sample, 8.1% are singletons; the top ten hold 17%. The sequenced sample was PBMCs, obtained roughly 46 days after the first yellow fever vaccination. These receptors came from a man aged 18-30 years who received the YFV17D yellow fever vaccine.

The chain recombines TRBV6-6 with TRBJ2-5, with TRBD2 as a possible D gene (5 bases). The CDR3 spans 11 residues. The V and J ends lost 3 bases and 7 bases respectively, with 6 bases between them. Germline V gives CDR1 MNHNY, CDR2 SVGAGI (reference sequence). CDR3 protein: CASSYRGTQYF. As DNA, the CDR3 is TGTGCCAGCAGTTATCGGGGGACCCAGTACTTC.

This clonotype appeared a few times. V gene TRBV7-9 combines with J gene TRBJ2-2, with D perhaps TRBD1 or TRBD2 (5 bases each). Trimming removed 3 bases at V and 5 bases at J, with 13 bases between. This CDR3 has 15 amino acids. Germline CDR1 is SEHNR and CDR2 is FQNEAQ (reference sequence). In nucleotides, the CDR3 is TGTGCCAGCAGCTTTCCTGGGGACGGGACCGGGGAGCTGTTTTTT. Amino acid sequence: CASSFPGDGTGELFF.

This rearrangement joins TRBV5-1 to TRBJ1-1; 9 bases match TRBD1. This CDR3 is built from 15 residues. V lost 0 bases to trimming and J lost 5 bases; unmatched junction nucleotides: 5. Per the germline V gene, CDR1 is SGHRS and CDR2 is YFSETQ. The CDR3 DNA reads TGCGCCAGCAGCTTGGGTACAGGGGGCAGGACTGAAGCTTTCTTT. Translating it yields CASSLGTGGRTEAFF.

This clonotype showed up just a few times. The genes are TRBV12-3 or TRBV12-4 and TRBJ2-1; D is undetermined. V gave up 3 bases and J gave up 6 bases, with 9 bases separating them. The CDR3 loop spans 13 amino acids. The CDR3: CASSLVPSNEQFF. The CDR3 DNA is TGTGCCAGCAGTTTGGTCCCGTCCAATGAGCAGTTCTTC.

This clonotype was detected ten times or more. CDR3 sequence: CASSLGGPSGEQYF. CDR3 sequence (DNA): TGTGCCAGCAGCTTGGGGGGCCCCTCGGGTGAGCAGTACTTC. The chain links TRBV5-5 to TRBJ2-7; possibly TRBD1 for D (5 bases). The CDR3 runs 14 residues. CDR1 is SGHKS, CDR2 YYEKEE, per germline (reference sequence). With 0 bases removed from V and 7 bases from J, the gap between germline ends came to 14 bases.

CDR3 sequence reads: CATSDFGRGEQFF. The CDR3 nucleotides read TGTGCCACCAGTGATTTTGGTAGGGGTGAGCAGTTCTTC. The rearrangement uses TRBV24-1 and TRBJ2-1, with a possible D match to TRBD1 (5 bases). CDR1 KGHDR and CDR2 SFDVKD come from the germline V gene. V was trimmed by 1 base and J by 9 bases, leaving 9 bases between them. This CDR3 has 13 residues.

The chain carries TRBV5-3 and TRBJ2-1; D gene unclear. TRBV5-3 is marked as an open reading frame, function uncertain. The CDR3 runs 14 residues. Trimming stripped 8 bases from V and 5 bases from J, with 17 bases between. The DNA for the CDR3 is TGTGCCAGGAGCCCCGGGCGCCGGCACAATGAGCAGTTCTTC. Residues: CARSPGRRHNEQFF.

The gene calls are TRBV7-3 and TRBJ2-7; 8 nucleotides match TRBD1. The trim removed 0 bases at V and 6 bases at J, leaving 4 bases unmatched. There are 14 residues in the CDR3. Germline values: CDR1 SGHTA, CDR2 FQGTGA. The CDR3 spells CASSLTRGLGEQYF. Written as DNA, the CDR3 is TGTGCCAGCAGCTTAACCAGGGGGCTGGGCGAGCAGTACTTC.

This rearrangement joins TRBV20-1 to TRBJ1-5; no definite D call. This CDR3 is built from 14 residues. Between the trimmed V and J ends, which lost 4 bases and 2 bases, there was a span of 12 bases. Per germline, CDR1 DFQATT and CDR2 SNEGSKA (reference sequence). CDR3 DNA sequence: TGCAGTGCTACGGTCGGATCGGGCAATCAGCCCCAGCATTTT. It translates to CSATVGSGNQPQHF.

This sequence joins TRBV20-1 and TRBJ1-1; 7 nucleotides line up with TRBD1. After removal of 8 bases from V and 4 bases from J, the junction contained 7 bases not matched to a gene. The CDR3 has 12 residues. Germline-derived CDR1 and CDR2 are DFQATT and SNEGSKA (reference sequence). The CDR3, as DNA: TGCAGTCCAGGGGGGGGGGCCACTGAAGCTTTCTTT. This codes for CSPGGGATEAFF.

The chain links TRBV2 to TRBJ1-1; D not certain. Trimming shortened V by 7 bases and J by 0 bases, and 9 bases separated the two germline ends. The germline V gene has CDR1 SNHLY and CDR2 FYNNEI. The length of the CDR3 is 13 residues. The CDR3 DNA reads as TGTGCCAGCACCTTGGACCTGAACACTGAAGCTTTCTTT. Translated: CASTLDLNTEAFF.

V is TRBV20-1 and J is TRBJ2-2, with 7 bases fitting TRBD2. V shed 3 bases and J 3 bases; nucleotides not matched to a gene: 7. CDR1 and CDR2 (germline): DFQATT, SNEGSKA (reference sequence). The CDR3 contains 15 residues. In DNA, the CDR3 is TGCAGTGCTAGCAGAAGCGGGGCCCACACCGGGGAGCTGTTTTTT. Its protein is CSASRSGAHTGELFF.

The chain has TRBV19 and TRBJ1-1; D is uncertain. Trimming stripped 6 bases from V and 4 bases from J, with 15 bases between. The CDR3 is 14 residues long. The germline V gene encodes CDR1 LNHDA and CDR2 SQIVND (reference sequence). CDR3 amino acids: CASRVLGGSTEAFF. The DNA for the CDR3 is TGTGCCAGTAGGGTCCTCGGAGGGAGCACTGAAGCTTTCTTT.

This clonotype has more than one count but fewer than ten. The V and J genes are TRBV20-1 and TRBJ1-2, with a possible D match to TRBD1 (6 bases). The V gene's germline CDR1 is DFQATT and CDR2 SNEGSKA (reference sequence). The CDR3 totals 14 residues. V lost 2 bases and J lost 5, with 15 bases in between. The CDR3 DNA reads TGCAGTGCTAGATCGGGACATTTGGGTTATGGCTACACCTTC. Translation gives CSARSGHLGYGYTF.

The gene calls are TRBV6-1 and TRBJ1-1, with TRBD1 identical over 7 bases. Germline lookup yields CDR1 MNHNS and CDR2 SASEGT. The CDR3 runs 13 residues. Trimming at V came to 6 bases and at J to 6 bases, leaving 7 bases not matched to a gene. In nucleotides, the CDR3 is TGTGCCAGCAGGACAGGGATCCCTCCTGAAGCTTTCTTT. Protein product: CASRTGIPPEAFF.

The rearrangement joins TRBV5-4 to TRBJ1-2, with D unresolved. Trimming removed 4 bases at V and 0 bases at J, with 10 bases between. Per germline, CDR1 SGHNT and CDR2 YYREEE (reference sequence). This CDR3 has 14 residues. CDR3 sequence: CASSPAETNYGYTF. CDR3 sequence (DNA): TGTGCCAGCAGCCCGGCAGAAACTAACTATGGCTACACCTTC. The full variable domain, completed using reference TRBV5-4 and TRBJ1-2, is ETGVTQSPTHLIKTRGQQVTLRCSSQSGHNTVSWYQQALGQGPQFIFQYYREEENGRGNFPPRFSGLQFPNYSSELNVNALELDDSALYLCASSPAETNYGYTFGSGTRLTVV.

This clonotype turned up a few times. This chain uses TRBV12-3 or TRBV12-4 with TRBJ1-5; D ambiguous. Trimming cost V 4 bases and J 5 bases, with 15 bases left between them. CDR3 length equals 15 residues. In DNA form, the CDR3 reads TGTGCCAGCAGTTATCGCCAGGCCCTCCATCAGCCCCAGCATTTT. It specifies CASSYRQALHQPQHF.

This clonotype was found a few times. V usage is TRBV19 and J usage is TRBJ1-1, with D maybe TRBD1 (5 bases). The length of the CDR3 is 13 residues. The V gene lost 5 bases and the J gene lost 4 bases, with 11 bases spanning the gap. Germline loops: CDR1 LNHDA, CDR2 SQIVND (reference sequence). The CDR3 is CASSGAPGTEAFF. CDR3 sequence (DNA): TGTGCCAGTAGTGGGGCGCCGGGCACTGAAGCTTTCTTT.

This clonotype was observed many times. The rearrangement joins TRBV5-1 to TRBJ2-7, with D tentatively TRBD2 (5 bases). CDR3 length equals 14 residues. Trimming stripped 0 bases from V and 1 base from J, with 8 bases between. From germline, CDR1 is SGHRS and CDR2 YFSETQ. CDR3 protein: CASSLVPGSYEQYV. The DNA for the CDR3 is TGCGCCAGCAGCTTGGTCCCGGGGTCCTACGAGCAGTACGTC.

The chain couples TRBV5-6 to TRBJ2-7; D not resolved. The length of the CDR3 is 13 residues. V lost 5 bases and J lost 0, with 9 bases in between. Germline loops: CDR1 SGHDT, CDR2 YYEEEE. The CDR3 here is CASRTIDSYEQYF. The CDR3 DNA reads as TGTGCCAGCAGGACGATCGACTCCTACGAGCAGTACTTC.

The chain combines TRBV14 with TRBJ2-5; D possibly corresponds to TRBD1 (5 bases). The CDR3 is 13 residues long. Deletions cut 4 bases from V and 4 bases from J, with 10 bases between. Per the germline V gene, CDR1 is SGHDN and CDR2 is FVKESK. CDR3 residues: CASSPGRGETQYF. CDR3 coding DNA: TGTGCCAGCAGCCCTGGTAGGGGAGAGACCCAGTACTTC.

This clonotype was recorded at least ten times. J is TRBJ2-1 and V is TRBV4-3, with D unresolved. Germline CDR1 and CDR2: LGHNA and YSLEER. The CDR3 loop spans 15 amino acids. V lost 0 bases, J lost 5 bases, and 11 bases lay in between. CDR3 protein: CASSQDWGLDNEQFF. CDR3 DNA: TGCGCCAGCAGCCAAGATTGGGGATTGGACAATGAGCAGTTCTTC.

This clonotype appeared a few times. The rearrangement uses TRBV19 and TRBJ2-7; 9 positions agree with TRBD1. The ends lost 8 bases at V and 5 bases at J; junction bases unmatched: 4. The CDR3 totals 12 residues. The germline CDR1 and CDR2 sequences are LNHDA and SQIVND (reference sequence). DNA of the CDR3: TGTGCCAGTCGACAGGGGGACAACGAGCAGTACTTC. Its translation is CASRQGDNEQYF.